This TCR beta chain was found in a study of spatial heterogeneity in lung cancer. This clonotype was detected ten times or more. Trimming removed 0 bases at V and 4 bases at J, with 17 bases between. The CDR3 has 16 residues. Germline V gene lookup returns CDR1 DFQATT and CDR2 SNEGSKA (reference sequence). Documented time point: sample taken at primary tumor resection. The donor group consisted of 72 patients who had untreated, early-stage non-small cell lung cancer. TCRdb re-called the 5' RACE reads through MiXCR, storing one row per CDR3 protein. The data show about 22,000 distinct CDR3 sequences, with over 4.5% seen just once and about 37% held by the top ten.

The J gene is TRBJ2-3, the V gene TRBV20-1, with D hard to call. The material was PBMCs, obtained at surgery. The receptor was derived from a male donor with early-stage non-small cell lung cancer. The CDR3 region is CSARDLGVPRPDTQYF. In DNA, the CDR3 is TGCAGTGCTAGAGATCTCGGCGTCCCAAGACCAGATACGCAGTATTTT.